This T cell receptor beta chain was found in a study of control samples from healthy donors and cancer patients. Using immunoSEQ multiplex PCR, the repertoire was profiled, and TCRdb retains in-frame clones only, with some absent. The table includes roughly 140,000 clones, 89% detected once. The CDR3 runs to 14 residues. Germline V gene sequence: CDR1 SGHTA, CDR2 FQGTGA. Between the trimmed V and J ends, which lost 1 base and 5 bases, there was a span of 10 bases. What was sequenced was blood. The receptor was isolated from a man aged 25 to 40 in good health. This rearrangement joins TRBV7-3 to TRBJ2-3; D may be TRBD2 (6 bases). CDR3 bases: TGTGCCAGCAGCTTAAATGGGAGGAAAGATACGCAGTATTTT. This gives the protein CASSLNGRKDTQYF.